This is a list of T cell receptor beta chains from one sample in a study of T cells in Graves' hyperthyroidism and ophthalmopathy. TCRdb re-called the multiplex PCR reads with MiXCR, one entry per CDR3 protein. The sample holds approximately 520,000 distinct CDR3 sequences, 20% seen once. The specimen sequenced was blood. Receptor source: a man younger than 35 with Graves' hyperthyroidism. CDR3s include the opening cysteine and the closing phenylalanine or tryptophan. The D gene is left open where the match is weak. The listing skips clone size in some rows; elsewhere it reads once, few, many or a size class.

NA	TRBJ1-1	TRBV15	many	TGTGCCGCTTCAACCGGGACGATAGAAGCTTTCTTT	CAASTGTIEAFF
NA	TRBJ1-5	TRBV27	NA	TGTGCCAGCAGTTTACCGACGGGACCCCAGCATTTT	CASSLPTGPQHF
TRBD2	TRBJ2-2	TRBV11-1	few	TGTGCCAGCAGCCCGCTTATGGTAGCGGGGGGAACCGGGGAGCTGTTTTTT	CASSPLMVAGGTGELFF
NA	TRBJ2-7	TRBV29-1	many	TGCAGCGTTGAAACAGGGTACCTGAACGAGCAGTACTTC	CSVETGYLNEQYF
TRBD1	TRBJ2-7	TRBV6-2/TRBV6-3	NA	TGTGCCAGCAAAATCGGGCAGGGGGTGAGGGACGAGCAGTACTTC	CASKIGQGVRDEQYF
NA	TRBJ1-2	TRBV5-1	many	TGCGCCAGCAGCTTGACGATTGGGGTTGGCTATGGCTACACCTTC	CASSLTIGVGYGYTF
TRBD1	TRBJ1-5	TRBV12-5	many	TGTGCTAGTGGGGGGCAGGGGGCGCGGGCATGGCAGCCCCAGCATTTT	CASGGQGARAWQPQHF
NA	TRBJ1-3	TRBV6-5	many	TGTGCCAGCAGTTACCTGGTTAGGTCGGACACCATATATTTT	CASSYLVRSDTIYF
NA	TRBJ2-5	TRBV19	once	TGTGCCAGTAGCCCGGGACTCCAGGTTGGGGAGACCCAGTACTTC	CASSPGLQVGETQYF
NA	TRBJ1-3	TRBV10-3	many	TGTGCCATCAGGGTGCACTCTGGAAACACCATATATTTT	CAIRVHSGNTIYF
TRBD2	TRBJ2-7	TRBV11-2	many	TGTGCCAGCAGCCTAGGGGCACTAGCGGGGCCTTCCTACGAGCAGTACTTC	CASSLGALAGPSYEQYF
TRBD1	TRBJ1-1	TRBV28	NA	TGTGCCAGCAGCCCCCAGGGGGGGAGCTCTACTGAAGCTTTCTTT	CASSPQGGSSTEAFF
TRBD1	TRBJ1-2	TRBV9	many	TGTGCCAGCGTTCGACAGGGATGGGGCTACACCTTC	CASVRQGWGYTF
TRBD1	TRBJ2-7	TRBV4-1	NA	TGCGCCAGCAGCCAAGTTGACAGGGCTGCTCCCTACGAGCAGTACTTC	CASSQVDRAAPYEQYF
NA	TRBJ2-7	TRBV12-5	few	TGTGCTAGTGTTTCGGAGGGGCAAGCTGAGGCTCGCCGATACGAGCAGTACTTC	CASVSEGQAEARRYEQYF
NA	TRBJ1-2	TRBV28	many	TGTGCCAGCAGTCGCGACAACTATGGCTACACCTTC	CASSRDNYGYTF
TRBD1	TRBJ2-2	TRBV12-3/TRBV12-4	many	TGTGCCAGCAGCCTCAGTGGACAGGGTGGGGAGCTGTTTTTT	CASSLSGQGGELFF
NA	TRBJ2-7	TRBV5-1	NA	TGCGCCTGCAGCTTGGCCGGAAACTACGAGCAGTACTTC	CACSLAGNYEQYF
NA	TRBJ1-5	TRBV6-1	many	TGTGCCAGCTCCCACACGGCGGGCAATCAGCCCCAGCATTTT	CASSHTAGNQPQHF
NA	TRBJ2-2	TRBV5-1	few	TGCGCCAGCAGCTTTACGGTTAACACCGGGGAGCTGTTTTTT	CASSFTVNTGELFF
TRBD1	TRBJ1-1	TRBV30	few	TGTGCCTGGCGGGACAGAAGTAACACTGAAGCTTTCTTT	CAWRDRSNTEAFF
NA	TRBJ1-6	TRBV6-5	NA	TGTGCCAGCAGTTCCGACAGGTGGAATTCACCCCTCCACTTT	CASSSDRWNSPLHF
NA	TRBJ1-5	TRBV10-2	NA	TGCGCCAGCAGTGAGTCGGGACCGAATCAGCCCCAGCATTTT	CASSESGPNQPQHF
TRBD2	TRBJ2-2	TRBV6-1	NA	TGTGCCAGCAGTGAAAGGAGCGGGAGGGGAACCGGGGAGCTGTTTTTT	CASSERSGRGTGELFF